These 17 T cell receptor beta chains share one sample of origin, sequenced in a study of blood T cell repertoires in COVID-19. Only in-frame clones appear in the TCRdb table, and some are missing; sequencing was by immunoSEQ multiplex PCR. The repertoire holds roughly 290,000 clones, with around 85% as singletons. Sequencing used peripheral blood. The receptors here all came from a human donor with COVID-19, enrolled during active disease. The donor label of this sample is uncertain.

The chain has TRBV11-3 and TRBJ2-3; 8 bases are shared with TRBD2. The ends lost 5 bases at V and 5 bases at J; junction bases unmatched: 9. Looked up from germline, CDR1 is SGHNT and CDR2 is YENEEA. The CDR3 is made up of 15 amino acids. CDR3 in amino acids: CASSVGGGPIDTQYF. CDR3 DNA sequence: TGTGCCAGCAGCGTAGGCGGGGGGCCGATAGATACGCAGTATTTT.

This sequence joins TRBV6-2 or TRBV6-3 and TRBJ2-7; no firm D call. Trimming removed 0 bases from V and 3 bases from J, with 18 bases in between. Germline CDR1 is MNHEY and CDR2 is SVGEGT. The CDR3 consists of 17 residues. CDR3 sequence reads: CASSYSPPQVAHYEQYF. The CDR3, as DNA: TGTGCCAGCAGTTACTCGCCCCCCCAGGTGGCACACTACGAGCAGTACTTC.

The chain joins TRBV12-3 or TRBV12-4 to TRBJ1-1; perhaps TRBD1 as D (5 bases). The CDR3 spans 13 residues. The ends were cut back, 7 bases at V and 4 bases at J, with 13 bases in the middle. The CDR3 sequence: CASTPREGTEAFF. The CDR3 DNA reads as TGTGCCAGCACCCCCAGGGAAGGCACTGAAGCTTTCTTT.

The chain employs TRBV7-2 and TRBJ2-7; D remains unclear. Germline CDR1 reads SGHTA; CDR2 reads FQGNSA. Deletions cut 6 bases from V and 0 bases from J, with 12 bases between. The CDR3 contains 14 residues. CDR3 in amino acids: CASSLYEASYEQYF. The CDR3 DNA reads TGTGCCAGCAGTTTGTATGAGGCCTCCTACGAGCAGTACTTC. The full variable domain, rest sourced from reference TRBV7-2 and TRBJ2-7, is GAGVSQSPSNKVTEKGKDVELRCDPISGHTALYWYRQSLGQGLEFLIYFQGNSAPDKSGLPSDRFSAERTGGSVSTLTIQRTQQEDSAVYLCASSLYEASYEQYFGPGTRLTVT.

The chain employs TRBV7-2 and TRBJ1-5; 7 nucleotides agree with TRBD1. V dropped 5 bases and J dropped 2; count of bases not matched to a gene: 6. Germline values: CDR1 SGHTA, CDR2 FQGNSA. CDR3 size: 15 residues. CDR3 in DNA: TGTGCCAGCAGCCTAGGACAGGTCGGCAATCAGCCCCAGCATTTT. Translating gives CASSLGQVGNQPQHF.

The chain has TRBV20-1 and TRBJ1-6, with D possibly TRBD1 on 5 matching bases. The germline CDR1 and CDR2 sequences are DFQATT and SNEGSKA (reference sequence). This CDR3 contains 15 residues. Between the trimmed V and J ends, which lost 3 bases and 3 bases, there was a span of 12 bases. The chain's CDR3 is CSASFQGYYNSPLHF. In nucleotides, the CDR3 is TGCAGTGCTAGTTTCCAGGGTTACTATAATTCACCCCTCCACTTT.

This clone was counted once. The rearrangement links TRBV7-3 to TRBJ2-1; D perhaps matches TRBD2 (5 bases). Between the trimmed V and J ends, which lost 4 bases and 0 bases, there was a span of 10 bases. The CDR3 has 15 residues. CDR1 SGHTA and CDR2 FQGTGA come from the germline V gene. The CDR3 spells CASSSTSVSYNEQFF. CDR3 nucleotide sequence: TGTGCCAGCAGCTCTACTAGTGTCTCCTACAATGAGCAGTTCTTC.

The chain combines TRBV5-1 with TRBJ2-1; 8 positions match TRBD1. Germline V gene lookup returns CDR1 SGHRS and CDR2 YFSETQ. The J segment lost 7 bases and the V segment lost 4 bases, leaving 7 bases of the junction unmatched. CDR3 length: 14 residues. CDR3 residues: CASSRDRGRNEQFF. The DNA of the CDR3 is TGCGCCAGCAGCCGCGACAGGGGTCGAAATGAGCAGTTCTTC.

The chain employs TRBV10-3 and TRBJ2-2; TRBD1 matches at 9 bases. Germline V gene lookup returns CDR1 ENHRY and CDR2 SYGVKD. This CDR3 has 14 amino acids. Trimming cost V 7 bases and J 4 bases; bases outside gene matches: 4. CDR3 sequence: CAIKGQGGTGELFF. CDR3 nucleotide sequence: TGTGCCATCAAGGGACAGGGTGGCACCGGGGAGCTGTTTTTT.

The CDR3 protein is CASSRDRDFTEAFF. The CDR3 nucleotides are TGTGCCAGTAGTCGGGACAGGGATTTCACTGAAGCTTTCTTT. The gene calls are TRBV19 and TRBJ1-1, with 9 bases that match TRBD1. J lost 4 bases, V lost 5 bases, and 5 bases had no gene match. The CDR3 has 14 residues. Per the germline V gene, CDR1 is LNHDA and CDR2 is SQIVND (reference sequence). Full variable domain (missing parts from reference TRBV19 and TRBJ1-1): DGGITQSPKYLFRKEGQNVTLSCEQNLNHDAMYWYRQDPGQGLRLIYYSQIVNDFQKGDIAEGYSVSREKKESFPLTVTSAQKNPTAFYLCASSRDRDFTEAFFGQGTRLTVV.

The chain combines TRBV2 with TRBJ1-5; D is undetermined. V lost 4 bases, J lost 1 base, and 14 bases lay in between. This CDR3 contains 16 residues. Germline assignment: CDR1 SNHLY and CDR2 FYNNEI. CDR3 sequence (DNA): TGTGCCAGCAGTGTTCGCACAGTCTCGAGCAATCAGCCCCAGCATTTT. Residues: CASSVRTVSSNQPQHF.

The genes are TRBV2 and TRBJ1-2; TRBD1 agrees at 9 bases. Losses at the gene ends were 6 bases for V and 8 bases for J; bases not matched to a gene: 10. CDR3 length: 14 amino acids. Germline V gene lookup returns CDR1 SNHLY and CDR2 FYNNEI. CDR3 sequence: CASSETGGLFGYTF. DNA for the CDR3: TGTGCCAGCAGCGAAACAGGGGGCCTGTTCGGCTACACCTTC.

The V gene is TRBV6-5, the J gene TRBJ1-3; D gene ambiguous. Germline values: CDR1 MNHEY, CDR2 SVGAGI. This CDR3 has 13 amino acids. The V end lost 2 bases, the J end lost 7 bases, and 9 bases lay between the germline ends. The CDR3 reads CASSYPAGNTIYF. The CDR3 region has the DNA TGTGCCAGCAGTTACCCGGCCGGGAACACCATATATTTT.

The J gene is TRBJ1-1, the V gene TRBV6-5; D remains ambiguous. The CDR3 loop spans 11 amino acids. Germline loops: CDR1 MNHEY, CDR2 SVGAGI. V was pared by 8 bases and J by 4 bases, with 8 bases between. The CDR3 coding sequence is TGTGCCAGCTACAGACGCACTGAAGCTTTCTTT. Amino acid sequence: CASYRRTEAFF.

The chain joins TRBV7-8 to TRBJ1-3, with TRBD1 identical over 9 bases. The CDR3 loop spans 15 amino acids. Germline V gene sequence: CDR1 SGHVS, CDR2 FQNEAQ. V dropped 4 bases and J dropped 5; count of bases not matched to a gene: 6. In DNA form, the CDR3 reads TGTGCCAGCAGCTCACAGGGGGCAGAGAGAAACACCATATATTTT. Protein: CASSSQGAERNTIYF.

The chain uses TRBV4-1 and TRBJ2-1; 10 bases fit TRBD2. Germline values: CDR1 MGHRA, CDR2 YSYEKL. V was pared by 6 bases and J by 6 bases, with 5 bases of the junction left unmatched. The CDR3 loop spans 14 amino acids. The DNA of the CDR3 is TGCGCCAGCAGAAGGCTAGCGGGAGTCAATGAGCAGTTCTTC. Encoded protein: CASRRLAGVNEQFF.

To note about this clone: Other nucleotide sequences from this sample produce the same CDR3. The J gene is TRBJ1-1, the V gene TRBV19; 10 bases map to TRBD1. V shed 4 bases, J shed 5 bases, and the junction held 4 bases outside the gene matches. The CDR3 has 14 residues. Germline V CDR1 and CDR2: LNHDA, SQIVND (reference sequence). The CDR3 here is CASSNRDRGTEAFF. CDR3 DNA sequence: TGTGCCAGTAGTAACCGGGACAGGGGAACTGAAGCTTTCTTT.